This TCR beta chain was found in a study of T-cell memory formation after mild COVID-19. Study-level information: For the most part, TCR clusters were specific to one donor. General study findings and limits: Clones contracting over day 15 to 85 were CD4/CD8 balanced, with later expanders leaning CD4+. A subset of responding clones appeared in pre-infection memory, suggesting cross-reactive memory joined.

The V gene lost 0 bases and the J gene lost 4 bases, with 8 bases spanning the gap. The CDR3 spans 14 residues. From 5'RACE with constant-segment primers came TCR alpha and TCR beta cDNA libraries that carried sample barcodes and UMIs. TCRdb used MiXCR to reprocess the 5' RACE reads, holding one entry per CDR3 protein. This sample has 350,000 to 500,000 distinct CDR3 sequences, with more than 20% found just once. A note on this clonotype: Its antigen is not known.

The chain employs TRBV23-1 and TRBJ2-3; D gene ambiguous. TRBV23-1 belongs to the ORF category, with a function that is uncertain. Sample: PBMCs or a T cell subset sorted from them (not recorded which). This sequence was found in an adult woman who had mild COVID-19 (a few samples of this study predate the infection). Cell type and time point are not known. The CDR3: CASSQSSDPDTQYF. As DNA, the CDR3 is TGCGCCAGCAGTCAATCTAGTGACCCAGATACGCAGTATTTT.